This T cell receptor beta chain was recorded in a study of immune cell composition in non-small cell lung cancer. Broader study findings: TIL tumour reactivity correlated with maximal tumour-associated clone frequency in adenocarcinoma. Tumour-associated clones >0.5% occurred in 33% of adenocarcinomas, 75% of squamous.

As to this clone: Its target is unknown.

Germline lookup yields CDR1 MNHEY and CDR2 SVGAGI. With 6 bases removed from V and 1 base from J, the gap between germline ends came to 7 bases. The CDR3 consists of 14 residues. Sequencing was performed with immunoSEQ multiplex PCR; in TCRdb, only in-frame clones are kept and a portion is missing. The sample has 15,000 or so clones; about 69% are singletons. The TCR originated in a human donor with non-small cell lung cancer. The sample consisted of lung tumor tissue. The chain combines TRBV6-5 with TRBJ2-6; the D gene is possibly TRBD2 (5 bases). In DNA, the CDR3 is TGTGCCAGCAGGACGGGGTCTGGGGCCAACGTCCTGACTTTC. Its translation: CASRTGSGANVLTF.